Sequencing of this TCR beta chain was carried out in a study of beta chain features in type 1 diabetes. In the study overall: All of the samples together had 107,917,701 sorted cells examined.

Germline V CDR1 and CDR2: SGHAT, FQNNGV. The CDR3 sequence is 14 residues long. V lost 6 bases to trimming and J lost 9 bases; unmatched junction nucleotides: 9. Since all of the isolated RNA was reverse transcribed, expressed TCRB transcripts were what got sequenced. Assay used: immunoSEQ multiplex PCR; TCRdb lists only in-frame clones, some missing. The sample consists of more than 150,000 clones, about 13% of them appearing once. Study-level findings and limits: Patients' naive, central memory and regulatory TCRB repertoires appeared more alike than those of healthy donors. For cells with high TCR expression, cDNA sequencing could yield over-representation. Equally in patients and controls, PCR might preferentially amplify shorter templates.

This clone occurred a few times. Antigen unknown. The chain joins TRBV11-2 to TRBJ2-1; TRBD1 matches 9 bases. Sequences were obtained from central memory CD4+ T cells from blood. The TCR sequence derives from a young woman in good health. The CDR3 DNA follows: TGTGCCAGCAGTCGGGGGGACAGGGACGTTGAGCAGTTCTTC. Residues: CASSRGDRDVEQFF.